The entry below gives a single T cell receptor (beta chain) sequence along with its context. The data derive from a study of cytomegalovirus exposure and HLA in healthy donors. Both 60 Vbeta primers and 13 Jbeta primers went into the PCR. Clones were sequenced by immunoSEQ multiplex PCR, and TCRdb holds only the in-frame ones, with some missing. The profile shows 170,000 or so clones, roughly four fifths of them singletons. Trimming cost V 5 bases and J 6 bases; bases outside gene matches: 7. The CDR3 length is 16 residues. CDR1 SGHAT and CDR2 FQNNGV come from the germline V gene. The genes are TRBV11-2 and TRBJ2-1, with 13 bases lining up with TRBD2. Material for sequencing was PBMCs. The sequence was obtained from a male donor in good health and CMV-seronegative. CDR3 nucleotides: TGTGCCAGCAGCCCTCGGACTAGCGGGAGCGTCAATGAGCAGTTCTTC. It translates to CASSPRTSGSVNEQFF.